The clone carrying this T cell receptor (beta chain) appeared a single time. What it binds is unknown. This sample is part of a study of regulatory T cells. Study results and limitations: Hydrophobic residues at CDR3 positions 6 and 7 were enriched in conventional CD4+ T cells of CD3G-deficient patients.

The PCR used 52 TRBV and 13 TRBJ primers. Profiling relied on immunoSEQ multiplex PCR, and the TCRdb table lists in-frame clones only, not all of them. The sample holds 20,000 to 25,000 clones, roughly 90% seen once. At testing, patients were 2 to 39 years old, with reduced naive and increased memory T-cell proportions. CD4+ T cells were divided by sorting: CD25-high CD127-low Tregs, CD25-low CD127-high conventional cells. Trimming pared 4 bases from V and 4 bases from J, leaving 18 bases between. The germline V gene has CDR1 MNHNS and CDR2 SASEGT. The CDR3 loop spans 16 amino acids. The rearrangement joins TRBV6-1 to TRBJ2-3; D assignment may be TRBD1 or TRBD2 (6 bases each). The clonotype was recovered from a child aged 5 to 17 with CD3G deficiency. The sample was conventional CD4+ T cells sorted from blood. CDR3: CASSVGSRGRSDTQYF. The CDR3 nucleotides are TGTGCCAGCAGTGTTGGGTCGAGGGGGAGGTCAGATACGCAGTATTTT.